Listed below are T cell receptor beta chains from one sample, sequenced in a study of blood T cell repertoires in COVID-19. Clones were sequenced by immunoSEQ multiplex PCR, and TCRdb holds only the in-frame ones, with some missing. This sample has around 230,000 clones, with around four fifths found just once. The sample was peripheral blood. Receptor source: a woman aged 55-75 years with active or convalescent COVID-19. The CDR3 runs from the conserved cysteine through the conserved F or W. A D gene is named only where the DNA matches it firmly. Expanded clones get a size class; other rows say once, few or many, or leave the size out.

d_gene: NA
j_gene: TRBJ2-7
len: 14
v_gene: TRBV19
abundance: NA
CDR3aa: CASSMRAAYYEQYF
CDR3nt: TGTGCCAGTAGTATGAGGGCAGCCTACTACGAGCAGTACTTC

d_gene: TRBD1
j_gene: TRBJ2-7
len: 14
v_gene: TRBV5-1
abundance: NA
CDR3aa: CASSRRDSVYEQYF
CDR3nt: TGCGCCAGCAGCCGTCGGGACAGCGTCTACGAGCAGTACTTC

d_gene: NA
j_gene: TRBJ1-2
len: 12
v_gene: TRBV6-5
abundance: NA
CDR3aa: CASSQRDKGYTF
CDR3nt: TGTGCCAGCAGCCAACGGGACAAAGGCTACACCTTC

d_gene: TRBD1
j_gene: TRBJ1-5
len: 16
v_gene: TRBV19
abundance: NA
CDR3aa: CASSLGQVENNQPQHF
CDR3nt: TGTGCCAGTAGTCTCGGACAGGTTGAGAATAACCAGCCCCAGCATTTT

d_gene: NA
j_gene: TRBJ1-2
len: 14
v_gene: TRBV2
abundance: NA
CDR3aa: CASQGRLSNYGYTF
CDR3nt: TGTGCCAGCCAGGGCAGGCTTAGCAACTATGGCTACACCTTC

d_gene: NA
j_gene: TRBJ1-5
len: 15
v_gene: TRBV6-4
abundance: NA
CDR3aa: CASTPTDYSNQPQHF
CDR3nt: TGTGCCAGCACCCCGACAGATTATAGCAATCAGCCCCAGCATTTT

d_gene: NA
j_gene: TRBJ2-1
len: 15
v_gene: TRBV7-9
abundance: NA
CDR3aa: CASSLIGGRINEQFF
CDR3nt: TGTGCCAGCAGCTTAATCGGCGGGCGGATCAATGAGCAGTTCTTC

d_gene: NA
j_gene: TRBJ2-1
len: 13
v_gene: TRBV29-1
abundance: NA
CDR3aa: CSVGRSQSNEQFF
CDR3nt: TGCAGCGTTGGGAGGTCCCAGAGCAATGAGCAGTTCTTC

d_gene: TRBD2
j_gene: TRBJ2-7
len: 14
v_gene: TRBV3-1/TRBV3-2
abundance: NA
CDR3aa: CASSRRGTRYEQYF
CDR3nt: TGTGCCAGCAGCCGAAGAGGGACTAGATACGAGCAGTACTTC

d_gene: TRBD1
j_gene: TRBJ2-3
len: 13
v_gene: TRBV5-1
abundance: NA
CDR3aa: CASSYRQGDTQYF
CDR3nt: TGCGCCAGCAGCTACCGACAGGGAGATACGCAGTATTTT

d_gene: TRBD1
j_gene: TRBJ2-1
len: 14
v_gene: TRBV27
abundance: NA
CDR3aa: CASSLSTGGNEQFF
CDR3nt: TGTGCCAGCAGTTTATCGACAGGGGGGAATGAGCAGTTCTTC

d_gene: NA
j_gene: TRBJ2-7
len: 11
v_gene: TRBV12-5
abundance: NA
CDR3aa: CASGQDYEQYF
CDR3nt: TGTGCTAGTGGTCAGGACTACGAGCAGTACTTC

d_gene: TRBD1
j_gene: TRBJ1-2
len: 14
v_gene: TRBV27
abundance: once
CDR3aa: CASSLSRGQGGYTF
CDR3nt: TGTGCCAGCAGTTTATCCAGGGGGCAGGGTGGCTACACCTTC

d_gene: NA
j_gene: TRBJ2-7
len: 14
v_gene: TRBV7-9
abundance: NA
CDR3aa: CASSLVGAQNEQYF
CDR3nt: TGTGCCAGCAGCTTAGTGGGGGCGCAGAACGAGCAGTACTTC

d_gene: TRBD1
j_gene: TRBJ1-1
len: 13
v_gene: TRBV2
abundance: NA
CDR3aa: CASSGQGRRGAFF
CDR3nt: TGTGCCAGCAGTGGACAGGGGCGCAGGGGAGCTTTCTTT

d_gene: TRBD1
j_gene: TRBJ1-3
len: 16
v_gene: TRBV3-1/TRBV3-2
abundance: NA
CDR3aa: CASSQFRGAEGNTIYF
CDR3nt: TGTGCCAGCAGCCAATTCAGGGGGGCGGAAGGAAACACCATATATTTT

d_gene: NA
j_gene: TRBJ1-1
len: 16
v_gene: TRBV15
abundance: NA
CDR3aa: CATSRDGWRAGTEAFF
CDR3nt: TGTGCCACCAGCAGAGATGGGTGGCGGGCGGGCACTGAAGCTTTCTTT

d_gene: TRBD1
j_gene: TRBJ2-7
len: 17
v_gene: TRBV11-2
abundance: NA
CDR3aa: CASSFPGGTGPTYEQYF
CDR3nt: TGTGCCAGCAGCTTTCCCGGAGGGACAGGGCCGACCTACGAGCAGTACTTC

d_gene: NA
j_gene: TRBJ1-1
len: 14
v_gene: TRBV7-9
abundance: few
CDR3aa: CASSLGAGDTEAFF
CDR3nt: TGTGCCAGCAGCTTAGGTGCAGGGGACACTGAAGCTTTCTTT

d_gene: NA
j_gene: TRBJ1-2
len: 16
v_gene: TRBV4-1
abundance: NA
CDR3aa: CASSQPGGSLTGGYTF
CDR3nt: TGCGCCAGCAGCCAACCCGGAGGGTCGCTCACTGGGGGCTACACCTTC

d_gene: TRBD2
j_gene: TRBJ2-1
len: 17
v_gene: TRBV4-3
abundance: once
CDR3aa: CASSQDISGGAYNEQFF
CDR3nt: TGCGCCAGCAGCCAGGATATTAGCGGGGGGGCCTACAATGAGCAGTTCTTC

d_gene: NA
j_gene: TRBJ1-1
len: 13
v_gene: TRBV7-9
abundance: NA
CDR3aa: CASISTWDTEAFF
CDR3nt: TGTGCCAGCATTAGCACCTGGGACACTGAAGCTTTCTTT

d_gene: TRBD2
j_gene: TRBJ2-5
len: 13
v_gene: TRBV11-3
abundance: NA
CDR3aa: CASSSGPWGTQYF
CDR3nt: TGTGCCAGCAGTAGCGGGCCCTGGGGGACCCAGTACTTC

d_gene: NA
j_gene: TRBJ2-5
len: 12
v_gene: TRBV21-1
abundance: once
CDR3aa: CASSKTRETQYF
CDR3nt: TGTGCCAGCAGCAAAACTCGAGAGACCCAGTACTTC

d_gene: TRBD1
j_gene: TRBJ1-6
len: 14
v_gene: TRBV10-2
abundance: few
CDR3aa: CASRQGGQNSPLHF
CDR3nt: TGCGCCAGCAGACAGGGGGGACAGAATTCACCCCTCCACTTT

d_gene: TRBD2
j_gene: TRBJ2-1
len: 13
v_gene: TRBV7-9
abundance: NA
CDR3aa: CASTRGGHNEQFF
CDR3nt: TGTGCCAGCACGCGGGGGGGTCACAATGAGCAGTTCTTC

d_gene: NA
j_gene: TRBJ1-6
len: 12
v_gene: TRBV10-3
abundance: NA
CDR3aa: CAIRTGNSPLHF
CDR3nt: TGTGCCATCAGGACAGGCAATTCACCCCTCCACTTT

d_gene: TRBD2
j_gene: TRBJ2-1
len: 15
v_gene: TRBV6-5
abundance: NA
CDR3aa: CASSYSGSGGHEQFF
CDR3nt: TGTGCCAGCAGTTACTCGGGTAGCGGGGGGCATGAGCAGTTCTTC

d_gene: TRBD2
j_gene: TRBJ2-3
len: 15
v_gene: TRBV4-1
abundance: NA
CDR3aa: CASSRAGRGTDTQYF
CDR3nt: TGCGCCAGCAGCCGAGCGGGACGAGGTACAGATACGCAGTATTTT

d_gene: NA
j_gene: TRBJ1-4
len: 15
v_gene: TRBV25-1
abundance: NA
CDR3aa: CASSESGTRAEKLFF
CDR3nt: TGTGCCAGCAGTGAATCCGGGACTAGGGCTGAAAAACTGTTTTTT

d_gene: NA
j_gene: TRBJ1-3
len: 13
v_gene: TRBV9
abundance: few
CDR3aa: CASSGNRGNTIYF
CDR3nt: TGTGCCAGCAGCGGGAACAGGGGAAACACCATATATTTT

d_gene: NA
j_gene: TRBJ1-2
len: 14
v_gene: TRBV30
abundance: few
CDR3aa: CAWIKKATGEGYTF
CDR3nt: TGTGCCTGGATCAAGAAAGCGACAGGAGAGGGCTACACCTTC

d_gene: TRBD2
j_gene: TRBJ2-7
len: 17
v_gene: TRBV19
abundance: NA
CDR3aa: CASSPWLASGGYYEQYF
CDR3nt: TGTGCCAGTAGCCCCTGGTTAGCTAGCGGGGGGTACTACGAGCAGTACTTC

d_gene: NA
j_gene: TRBJ1-5
len: 16
v_gene: TRBV7-8
abundance: NA
CDR3aa: CASSFGSGVGNQPQHF
CDR3nt: TGTGCCAGCAGCTTCGGGAGCGGGGTAGGCAATCAGCCCCAGCATTTT

d_gene: NA
j_gene: TRBJ2-5
len: 13
v_gene: TRBV18
abundance: few
CDR3aa: CASSPQGGETQYF
CDR3nt: TGTGCCAGCTCACCCCAGGGTGGTGAGACCCAGTACTTC

d_gene: TRBD1
j_gene: TRBJ1-6
len: 17
v_gene: TRBV5-1
abundance: NA
CDR3aa: CASSLNPGGQRNSPLHF
CDR3nt: TGCGCCAGCAGCTTAAACCCAGGGGGACAGAGGAATTCACCCCTCCACTTT

d_gene: TRBD1
j_gene: TRBJ2-5
len: 16
v_gene: TRBV7-6
abundance: NA
CDR3aa: CASSLGPRDRVETQYF
CDR3nt: TGTGCCAGCAGCTTAGGGCCCCGGGACAGGGTTGAGACCCAGTACTTC

d_gene: TRBD1
j_gene: TRBJ2-5
len: 15
v_gene: TRBV5-1
abundance: NA
CDR3aa: CASSFQGASQETQYF
CDR3nt: TGCGCCAGCAGCTTTCAGGGGGCCTCCCAAGAGACCCAGTACTTC

d_gene: NA
j_gene: TRBJ1-2
len: 15
v_gene: TRBV5-1
abundance: NA
CDR3aa: CASSLGTGKAYGYTF
CDR3nt: TGCGCCAGCAGCTTGGGTACAGGGAAGGCCTATGGCTACACCTTC

d_gene: TRBD2
j_gene: TRBJ2-1
len: 15
v_gene: TRBV6-2/TRBV6-3
abundance: NA
CDR3aa: CASSQLAGGWNEQFF
CDR3nt: TGTGCCAGCAGCCAACTAGCGGGGGGCTGGAATGAGCAGTTCTTC

d_gene: TRBD1
j_gene: TRBJ2-1
len: 13
v_gene: TRBV2
abundance: NA
CDR3aa: CASSRDRVDEQFF
CDR3nt: TGTGCCAGCAGTCGAGACAGGGTCGATGAGCAGTTCTTC

d_gene: TRBD2
j_gene: TRBJ2-5
len: 17
v_gene: TRBV7-2
abundance: NA
CDR3aa: CASSLERTSGGKETQYF
CDR3nt: TGTGCCAGCAGCTTAGAGCGGACTAGCGGGGGGAAAGAGACCCAGTACTTC

d_gene: TRBD1
j_gene: TRBJ1-2
len: 15
v_gene: TRBV4-1
abundance: NA
CDR3aa: CASSQEGTGSQGYTF
CDR3nt: TGCGCCAGCAGCCAAGAGGGGACAGGGTCACAGGGCTACACCTTC

d_gene: TRBD1
j_gene: TRBJ2-2
len: 16
v_gene: TRBV6-2/TRBV6-3
abundance: NA
CDR3aa: CASSSPGQGVIGELFF
CDR3nt: TGTGCCAGCAGTTCCCCGGGACAGGGGGTTATCGGGGAGCTGTTTTTT

d_gene: NA
j_gene: TRBJ2-5
len: 18
v_gene: TRBV12-1
abundance: NA
CDR3aa: CASSFGSSGTSSQETQYF
CDR3nt: TGTGCCAGCAGCTTTGGATCGTCCGGGACTAGTTCACAAGAGACCCAGTACTTC

d_gene: TRBD1
j_gene: TRBJ1-4
len: 17
v_gene: TRBV5-1
abundance: NA
CDR3aa: CASSSNVNGQGNEKLFF
CDR3nt: TGCGCCAGCAGCTCTAACGTAAACGGACAGGGGAATGAAAAACTGTTTTTT

d_gene: TRBD1
j_gene: TRBJ2-5
len: 13
v_gene: TRBV29-1
abundance: NA
CDR3aa: CSVGPGGGETQYF
CDR3nt: TGCAGCGTTGGGCCAGGGGGTGGGGAGACCCAGTACTTC

d_gene: TRBD1
j_gene: TRBJ2-2
len: 16
v_gene: TRBV5-1
abundance: NA
CDR3aa: CASSPTGEVYTGELFF
CDR3nt: TGCGCCAGCAGCCCGACAGGGGAGGTTTACACCGGGGAGCTGTTTTTT

d_gene: TRBD1
j_gene: TRBJ1-1
len: 17
v_gene: TRBV19
abundance: NA
CDR3aa: CASSARDRGRVNTEAFF
CDR3nt: TGTGCCAGTAGTGCCCGGGACAGGGGGCGCGTGAACACTGAAGCTTTCTTT

d_gene: NA
j_gene: TRBJ1-1
len: 14
v_gene: TRBV6-5
abundance: NA
CDR3aa: CASSYSARFGEAFF
CDR3nt: TGTGCCAGCAGTTACTCTGCCAGGTTCGGTGAAGCTTTCTTT

d_gene: NA
j_gene: TRBJ1-4
len: 16
v_gene: TRBV3-1/TRBV3-2
abundance: NA
CDR3aa: CASSLASGTTNEKLFF
CDR3nt: TGTGCCAGCAGCCTCGCTTCGGGAACAACTAATGAAAAACTGTTTTTT

d_gene: NA
j_gene: TRBJ1-5
len: 14
v_gene: TRBV30
abundance: few
CDR3aa: CAWSVSTGYQPQHF
CDR3nt: TGTGCCTGGAGTGTATCTACAGGGTATCAGCCCCAGCATTTT